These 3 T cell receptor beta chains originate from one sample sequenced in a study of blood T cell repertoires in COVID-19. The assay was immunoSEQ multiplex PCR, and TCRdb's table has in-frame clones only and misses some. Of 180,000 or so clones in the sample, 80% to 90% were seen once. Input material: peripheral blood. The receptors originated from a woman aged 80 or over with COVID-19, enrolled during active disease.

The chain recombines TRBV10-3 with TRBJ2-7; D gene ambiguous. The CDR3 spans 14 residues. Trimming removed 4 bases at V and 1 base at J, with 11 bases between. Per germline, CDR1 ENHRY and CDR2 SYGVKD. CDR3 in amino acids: CAISAHSLSYEQYF. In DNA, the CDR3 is TGTGCCATCAGTGCTCACAGTTTGTCCTACGAGCAGTACTTC.

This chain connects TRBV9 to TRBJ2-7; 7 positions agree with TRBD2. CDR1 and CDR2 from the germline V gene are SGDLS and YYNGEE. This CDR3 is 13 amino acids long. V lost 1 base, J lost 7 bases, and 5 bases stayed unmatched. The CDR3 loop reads CASSVSPGGEQYF. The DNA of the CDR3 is TGTGCCAGCAGCGTATCCCCCGGGGGGGAGCAGTACTTC.

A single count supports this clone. The CDR3 DNA sequence: TGTGCCAGCAGACATACAGGGTTCGCTGAAGCTTTCTTT. This sequence encodes CASRHTGFAEAFF. This chain links TRBV2 with TRBJ1-1; D possibly corresponds to TRBD1 (6 bases). Germline CDR1 SNHLY, CDR2 FYNNEI. The CDR3 covers 13 residues. Trimming took 6 bases from V and 6 from J, leaving 14 bases between them. The entire variable domain, with the rest obtained from reference TRBV2 and TRBJ1-1, is as follows: EPEVTQTPSHQVTQMGQEVILRCVPISNHLYFYWYRQILGQKVEFLVSFYNNEISEKSEIFDDQFSVERPDGSNFTLKIRSTKLEDSAMYFCASRHTGFAEAFFGQGTRLTVV.